Presented here are 11 T cell receptor beta chains from one specimen sequenced in a study of T cells in Graves' hyperthyroidism and ophthalmopathy. Authors of the study amplified TCR beta CDR3 regions from RNA transcripts. The HTBI set primed first-round TCR CDR3 RT-PCR. A single record per CDR3 protein comes from TCRdb applying MiXCR to the multiplex PCR reads. The top ten hold approximately 15% of the sample, which has over 700,000 distinct CDR3 sequences, approximately 18% seen once. Sample: blood. These receptor sequences come from a woman in her forties or fifties with Graves' hyperthyroidism that later progressed to Graves' ophthalmopathy.

This clonotype was found a few times. The rearrangement joins TRBV2 to TRBJ1-5; unclear D gene. CDR3 length equals 14 residues. Germline CDR1 and CDR2: SNHLY and FYNNEI. Trimming removed 3 bases from V and 0 bases from J, with 6 bases in between. The CDR3 is CASSDLNSNQPQHF. The CDR3 DNA reads TGTGCCAGCAGTGATTTGAATAGCAATCAGCCCCAGCATTTT.

The chain links TRBV20-1 to TRBJ2-5, with D tentatively TRBD2 (7 bases). Trimming pared 0 bases from V and 5 bases from J, leaving 22 bases between. The germline CDR1 and CDR2 sequences are DFQATT and SNEGSKA (reference sequence). The CDR3 consists of 17 residues. The CDR3 DNA follows: TGCAGTGCTAGAGATCCTGCTATAGGGGGGGCGCAGGAGACCCAGTACTTC. The encoded protein is CSARDPAIGGAQETQYF.

This clonotype was picked up a small number of times. This chain uses TRBV5-1 with TRBJ2-3, with 9 positions matching TRBD2. The CDR3 sequence is 17 residues long. Per the germline V gene, CDR1 is SGHRS and CDR2 is YFSETQ. Trimming took 4 bases from V and 3 from J; bases not matched to a gene: 12. The CDR3 nucleotides are TGCGCCAGCAGCACCAGAAGAGCGGGGGGAGTGACAGATACGCAGTATTTT. Residues: CASSTRRAGGVTDTQYF.

The table lists this clonotype with many counts. This chain uses TRBV5-1 with TRBJ2-3; the D is unclear. The germline V gene has CDR1 SGHRS and CDR2 YFSETQ. Trimming removed 5 bases from V and 0 bases from J, with 13 bases in between. The CDR3 has 15 amino acids. CDR3 residues: CASRPQTTSTDTQYF. CDR3 bases: TGCGCCAGCAGGCCCCAGACCACTAGCACAGATACGCAGTATTTT.

This clonotype was observed a handful of times. This chain joins TRBV6-1 and TRBJ2-5; unclear D gene. The CDR3 sequence is 14 residues long. Germline V lookup: CDR1 MNHNS, CDR2 SASEGT. V was trimmed by 5 bases and J by 0 bases, leaving 10 bases between them. The CDR3 region is CASSFLLHQETQYF. In nucleotides, the CDR3 is TGTGCCAGCAGTTTTTTGCTACACCAAGAGACCCAGTACTTC.

This clonotype was detected only a few times. The chain is built from TRBV13 and TRBJ1-5, with D uncertain. Between the trimmed V and J ends, which lost 5 bases and 1 base, there was a span of 12 bases. Looked up from germline, CDR1 is PRHDT and CDR2 is FYEKMQ (reference sequence). The CDR3 has 15 residues. In DNA, the CDR3 is TGTGCCAGCAGCATCGCGGCCAGCAGCAATCAGCCCCAGCATTTT. It is translated as CASSIAASSNQPQHF.

This chain links TRBV6-1 with TRBJ2-7; possible D gene TRBD2, 6 bases. This CDR3 has 12 amino acids. Germline CDR1 and CDR2: MNHNS and SASEGT. With 6 bases removed from V and 5 bases from J, the gap between germline ends came to 11 bases. The DNA for the CDR3 is TGTGCCAGCAGCCCCTGGGGGGACGAGCAGTACTTC. As protein: CASSPWGDEQYF.

J is TRBJ2-1 and V is TRBV29-1; 8 nucleotides match TRBD1. This CDR3 region has 15 residues. V lost 3 bases to trimming and J lost 7 bases; unmatched junction nucleotides: 11. In germline, CDR1 is SQVTM, CDR2 ANQGSEA. The CDR3 protein is CSVEEARGLGNEQFF. CDR3 DNA: TGCAGCGTTGAGGAAGCCAGGGGGCTCGGTAATGAGCAGTTCTTC.

In the case of this clonotype: Compared with germline, one end of the junction differs, possibly owing to a read error. V is TRBV11-3 and J is TRBJ2-5; the D is unclear. The CDR3 has 14 amino acids. From germline, CDR1 is SGHNT and CDR2 YENEEA. CDR3 amino acids: CASSLGTVQEIQYF. DNA for the CDR3: TGTGCCAGCAGCTTAGGGACGGTCCAAGAGATCCAGTACTTC.

As regards this clonotype: This likely comes from a read error, as the CDR3 has no conserved phenylalanine or tryptophan at its end. The chain links TRBV7-2 to TRBJ1-1; D not certain. The germline gives CDR1 SGHTA, CDR2 FQGNSA. Deletions cut 2 bases from V and 5 bases from J, with 9 bases between. CDR3 length: 13 residues. DNA of the CDR3: TGTGCCAGCAGCTTAACGAGTGATACTGAAGCTTTCCTT. It translates to CASSLTSDTEAFL.

The count of this clonotype is one. The rearrangement joins TRBV6-1 to TRBJ2-4; D remains ambiguous. V was cut by 3 bases and J by 0 bases, with 15 bases left in between. Germline values: CDR1 MNHNS, CDR2 SASEGT. This CDR3 spans 17 amino acids. CDR3 region: CASSEAVRTLAKNIQYF. The CDR3 DNA follows: TGTGCCAGCAGTGAGGCTGTCCGTACTCTAGCCAAAAACATTCAGTACTTC.